This T cell receptor beta chain is drawn from a study of blood T cell repertoires in COVID-19. Profiling relied on immunoSEQ multiplex PCR, and the TCRdb table lists in-frame clones only, not all of them. In the table there are 150,000 to 180,000 clones, roughly 80% of which are singletons. This clone was picked up a small number of times. Germline CDR1 SGHRS, CDR2 YFSETQ. This CDR3 spans 18 amino acids. Trimming took off 2 bases at V and 0 bases at J, with 15 bases between the two ends. This clonotype was sampled from a woman aged 60-75 years with acute or convalescent COVID-19. Source material: peripheral blood. The genes are TRBV5-1 and TRBJ2-6; perhaps TRBD2 as D (6 bases). In nucleotides, the CDR3 is TGCGCCAGCAGCTTCGCGATAGCGGAAAGCTCTGGGGCCAACGTCCTGACTTTC. This codes for CASSFAIAESSGANVLTF.